Following are 25 T cell receptor beta chains from one sample sequenced in a study of a mutant IDH1 vaccine in newly diagnosed glioma. Indicated time point: week 35, safety follow-up. Topical imiquimod accompanied each vaccine dose, which consisted of 300 ug of mutant IDH1 20-mer peptide. TCRdb's table, derived via immunoSEQ multiplex PCR, lists solely in-frame clones and lacks some. The sample holds 26,000 or so clones, over 65% seen once. These receptors' antigens are unknown. The specimen was PBMCs, collected from a glioma patient whose treatment included an IDH1 peptide vaccine. All receptors come from a man younger than 45 with glioma.

The V and J genes are TRBV9 and TRBJ2-3, with 9 positions matching TRBD2. The CDR3 is made up of 15 amino acids. CDR1 and CDR2 (germline): SGDLS, YYNGEE. Trimming at V came to 2 bases and at J to 4 bases, leaving 5 bases not matched to a gene. The CDR3 region is CASSVEGLAADTQYF. CDR3 coding DNA: TGTGCCAGCAGCGTTGAGGGACTAGCCGCAGATACGCAGTATTTT.

The chain joins TRBV27 to TRBJ2-6; TRBD1 or TRBD2 may be the D gene (5 bases each). Germline lookup yields CDR1 MNHEY and CDR2 SMNVEV (reference sequence). Between the trimmed V and J ends, which lost 3 bases and 2 bases, there was a span of 5 bases. This CDR3 spans 14 amino acids. This chain's CDR3 is CASSLGAGANVLTF. Here the CDR3 DNA reads TGTGCCAGCAGTTTGGGGGCTGGGGCCAACGTCCTGACTTTC.

The rearrangement joins TRBV30 to TRBJ2-5; 8 bases match TRBD1. Germline CDR1 reads GTSNPN; CDR2 reads SVGIG (reference sequence). V dropped 5 bases and J dropped 0; count of bases not matched to a gene: 5. This CDR3 region has 14 residues. This CDR3 is CAWGWGQDQETQYF. The DNA for the CDR3 is TGTGCCTGGGGATGGGGACAGGACCAAGAGACCCAGTACTTC.

The chain uses TRBV7-8 and TRBJ2-7; D remains unclear. Germline loops: CDR1 SGHVS, CDR2 FQNEAQ. Trimming removed 5 bases at V and 3 bases at J, with 5 bases between. CDR3 length equals 11 residues. CDR3 loop: CASSVYYEQYF. DNA for the CDR3: TGTGCCAGCAGCGTTTACTACGAGCAGTACTTC.

The chain carries TRBV5-6 and TRBJ1-2; D perhaps matches TRBD1 (6 bases). The CDR3 is 15 amino acids. The germline gives CDR1 SGHDT, CDR2 YYEEEE. V was cut by 4 bases and J by 3 bases, with 16 bases left in between. In DNA form, the CDR3 reads TGTGCCAGCAGCCATTTCACAGGGCCCCACTATGGCTACACCTTC. Its protein product is CASSHFTGPHYGYTF.

This clone appeared once. This sequence joins TRBV4-3 and TRBJ2-3; 8 positions match TRBD1. Germline lookup yields CDR1 LGHNA and CDR2 YSLEER. The CDR3 runs 14 residues. V was pared by 3 bases and J by 4 bases, with 3 bases of the junction left unmatched. This CDR3 is CASSQDRAPDTQYF. The CDR3 coding sequence is TGCGCCAGCAGCCAGGACAGGGCCCCAGATACGCAGTATTTT.

In its sample, this clone was seen a few times. The chain combines TRBV19 with TRBJ2-7, with TRBD2 matching over 7 bases. The CDR3 loop spans 14 amino acids. Germline V lookup: CDR1 LNHDA, CDR2 SQIVND (reference sequence). V gave up 1 base and J gave up 1 base; unmatched junction bases: 1. Here the CDR3 reads CASSIVRGSYEQYF. The CDR3 bases are TGTGCCAGTAGTATAGTGCGGGGGTCCTACGAGCAGTACTTC.

The chain is built from TRBV2 and TRBJ1-1, with 12 bases identical to TRBD1. The CDR3 is 16 amino acids. The J segment lost 4 bases and the V segment lost 5 bases, leaving 8 bases of the junction unmatched. The germline gives CDR1 SNHLY, CDR2 FYNNEI. CDR3 nucleotides: TGTGCCAGCAGTCCCGGGACAGGGGGCGAGGGCACTGAAGCTTTCTTT. Its translation: CASSPGTGGEGTEAFF.

The chain combines TRBV6-1 with TRBJ1-2; TRBD1 is a possible D gene (6 bases). V was cut by 6 bases and J by 4 bases, with 18 bases left in between. The germline V gene has CDR1 MNHNS and CDR2 SASEGT. This CDR3 region has 15 residues. Written as DNA, the CDR3 is TGTGCCAGCAGAAGTACAGGGTCTCCGAGCTATGGCTACACCTTC. Translation: CASRSTGSPSYGYTF.

V usage is TRBV5-4 and J usage is TRBJ1-6; weak D call: TRBD1 (6 bases). The V gene lost 1 base and the J gene lost 9 bases, with 17 bases spanning the gap. This CDR3 contains 16 residues. CDR1 SGHNT and CDR2 YYREEE come from the germline V gene (reference sequence). The CDR3 reads CASSLPTGTRGSPLHF. In nucleotides, the CDR3 is TGTGCCAGCAGCTTGCCCACCGGGACCAGGGGTTCACCCCTCCACTTT.

Only a few counts were recorded for this clone. V gene TRBV29-1 combines with J gene TRBJ2-1; D is possibly TRBD1 (5 bases). The CDR3 loop spans 11 amino acids. The V end was cut by 5 bases, the J end by 6 bases, with 8 bases between. Germline V gene lookup returns CDR1 SQVTM and CDR2 ANQGSEA. CDR3: CSVTGPNEQFF. As DNA, the CDR3 is TGCAGCGTTACAGGACCCAATGAGCAGTTCTTC.

This clone turned up a few times. This chain joins TRBV19 and TRBJ1-1, with D tentatively TRBD1 (6 bases). The V gene lost 4 bases and the J gene lost 2 bases, with 8 bases spanning the gap. The CDR3 spans 13 residues. The germline gives CDR1 LNHDA, CDR2 SQIVND (reference sequence). The CDR3 spells CASSTTGNTEAFF. In DNA, the CDR3 is TGTGCCAGTAGTACGACAGGTAACACTGAAGCTTTCTTT.

The rearrangement uses TRBV4-2 and TRBJ2-7; no firm D call. The CDR3 covers 14 residues. Trimming removed 1 base from V and 4 bases from J, with 11 bases in between. CDR1 is LGHNA, CDR2 YNFKEQ, per germline. CDR3 sequence reads: CASSQGASAYEQYF. The CDR3 nucleotides read TGTGCCAGCAGCCAAGGAGCTTCTGCTTACGAGCAGTACTTC.

This CDR3 is CASSEAGLNTEAFF. DNA of the CDR3: TGTGCCAGCAGTGAAGCGGGGCTGAACACTGAAGCTTTCTTT. The chain joins TRBV6-1 to TRBJ1-1; D may be TRBD1 (5 bases). Looked up from germline, CDR1 is MNHNS and CDR2 is SASEGT. This CDR3 spans 14 amino acids. Trimming took off 0 bases at V and 0 bases at J, with 5 bases between the two ends.

The CDR3 nucleotides are TGTGCCAGTACCAGGACAGGGGAAGCTTTCTTT. Translated: CASTRTGEAFF. The chain is built from TRBV19 and TRBJ1-1; 8 nucleotides align to TRBD1. CDR3 length equals 11 residues. With 7 bases clipped from V and 8 bases from J, the junction kept 3 bases outside the gene matches. Germline V gene sequence: CDR1 LNHDA, CDR2 SQIVND (reference sequence).

The V gene is TRBV19, the J gene TRBJ1-2; no reliable D call. V lost 1 base and J lost 7, with 10 bases in between. From germline, CDR1 is LNHDA and CDR2 SQIVND (reference sequence). The CDR3 sequence is 13 residues long. The CDR3 reads CASSIAGRGGYTF. The CDR3 region has the DNA TGTGCCAGTAGTATAGCCGGAAGAGGTGGCTACACCTTC.

The rearrangement links TRBV2 to TRBJ2-2; D remains unclear. Trimming shortened V by 6 bases and J by 1 base, and 9 bases separated the two germline ends. This CDR3 is 14 amino acids long. CDR1 SNHLY and CDR2 FYNNEI come from the germline V gene. CDR3 coding DNA: TGTGCCAGCAGCGTTGTCAGGAACACCGGGGAGCTGTTTTTT. Translated, it gives CASSVVRNTGELFF.

This clone came up once. This rearrangement joins TRBV28 to TRBJ1-4; TRBD1 might be the D (5 bases). CDR1 MDHEN and CDR2 SYDVKM come from the germline V gene. This CDR3 is 15 amino acids long. The germline V and J ends were trimmed by 4 bases and 8 bases, with 17 bases remaining between them. CDR3 protein: CASSSEGLPREKLFF. CDR3 DNA: TGTGCCAGCAGTTCCGAGGGGCTCCCGCGGGAAAAACTGTTTTTT.

This clone has only a few counts. V gene TRBV30 combines with J gene TRBJ1-5, with D unresolved. Trimming shortened V by 3 bases and J by 0 bases, and 9 bases separated the two germline ends. The CDR3 runs 14 residues. Germline CDR1 reads GTSNPN; CDR2 reads SVGIG (reference sequence). The CDR3 protein is CAWSPGYSNQPQHF. The CDR3, as DNA: TGTGCCTGGAGCCCAGGTTATAGCAATCAGCCCCAGCATTTT.

The V call is TRBV6-1, the J call TRBJ1-5, with D hard to call. The germline gives CDR1 MNHNS, CDR2 SASEGT. V was trimmed by 6 bases and J by 2 bases, leaving 11 bases between them. The CDR3 totals 14 residues. The CDR3 spells CASSQTQGNQPQHF. In DNA form, the CDR3 reads TGTGCCAGCAGCCAGACCCAGGGCAATCAGCCCCAGCATTTT.

The chain couples TRBV30 to TRBJ2-7; the match to TRBD2 covers 7 bases. CDR1 is GTSNPN, CDR2 SVGIG, per germline (reference sequence). The CDR3 is 14 amino acids. V lost 0 bases and J lost 3; bases outside the gene matches: 5. CDR3: CAWSVEGGIYEQYF. CDR3 nucleotide sequence: TGTGCCTGGAGTGTCGAGGGAGGGATCTACGAGCAGTACTTC.

This chain uses TRBV11-2 with TRBJ2-7; D is perhaps TRBD2 (6 bases). CDR3 size: 14 residues. V was trimmed by 6 bases and J by 2 bases, leaving 14 bases between them. From germline, CDR1 is SGHAT and CDR2 FQNNGV. As DNA, the CDR3 is TGTGCCAGCAGACCGGGGGTAGTCGCCTACGAGCAGTACTTC. The encoded protein is CASRPGVVAYEQYF.

V usage is TRBV7-2 and J usage is TRBJ2-3, with 7 bases fitting TRBD1. The length of the CDR3 is 17 residues. Germline-derived CDR1 and CDR2 are SGHTA and FQGNSA. V trimming: 5 bases; J trimming: 2 bases; junction bases outside the gene matches: 13. The CDR3 DNA reads as TGTGCCAGCAGCCTACGACAGGGAAGAGGATACACAGATACGCAGTATTTT. This sequence encodes CASSLRQGRGYTDTQYF.

The rearrangement links TRBV7-2 to TRBJ2-7, with no clear D. Germline V gene lookup returns CDR1 SGHTA and CDR2 FQGNSA. The CDR3 is 13 residues long. The V end lost 5 bases, the J end lost 3 bases, and 11 bases lay between the germline ends. CDR3 in DNA: TGTGCCAGCAGCATCGCGATTATCTACGAGCAGTACTTC. This encodes CASSIAIIYEQYF.

The rearrangement joins TRBV7-2 to TRBJ2-5; D unclear. V was clipped by 5 bases and J by 6 bases, with 22 bases between them. This CDR3 contains 16 residues. Germline V gene sequence: CDR1 SGHTA, CDR2 FQGNSA. DNA for the CDR3: TGTGCCAGCAGCCCGCAGCCATCTAGTAGTAGCAAGACCCAGTACTTC. This codes for CASSPQPSSSSKTQYF.